This entry describes one T cell receptor (beta chain). Antigen specificity is unknown. The record originates from a study of cytomegalovirus exposure and HLA in healthy donors. Study overall: There were 350 to 400 genotyped donors. Of these, roughly 86% fell in the genetic ancestry cluster associated with self-reported Caucasian donors. Regarding the study as a whole: Through in vitro validation, three CMV-associated chains were shown to be specific for CMV antigens.

In the PCR, 60 Vbeta and 13 Jbeta primers were used. Only in-frame clones appear in the TCRdb table, and some are missing; sequencing was by immunoSEQ multiplex PCR. The repertoire has 130,000 or so clones, roughly three fifths of them found once; the top ten carry approximately 1.4%. Unmatched junction bases numbered 5, after V lost 2 bases and J lost 4 bases. This CDR3 has 15 amino acids. Per the germline V gene, CDR1 is SGHTA and CDR2 is FQGNSA. Source material: PBMCs. J is TRBJ2-7 and V is TRBV7-2; 10 nucleotides line up with TRBD2. The sequence was collected from a man between 18 and 35 years old in good health and CMV-seronegative. In nucleotides, the CDR3 is TGTGCCAGCAGCTTAAGCCGGACTAGCGGTTACGAGCAGTACTTC. It translates to CASSLSRTSGYEQYF. Based on the CDR3 plus reference TRBV7-2 and TRBJ2-7, the full variable domain is GAGVSQSPSNKVTEKGKDVELRCDPISGHTALYWYRQSLGQGLEFLIYFQGNSAPDKSGLPSDRFSAERTGGSVSTLTIQRTQQEDSAVYLCASSLSRTSGYEQYFGPGTRLTVT.